The 20 T cell receptor beta chains below were found in one sample sequenced in a study of shared T cell receptors in the human thymus (dated by TCRdb to the early 2020s). Receptor libraries were prepared by the immunoSEQ multiplex PCR assay. TCRdb took this table from immuneACCESS and kept in-frame rearrangements with V and J called. Such tables lack part of the clones; where checked against another copy, unresolved V genes explain under half of the gap, and the rest is unexplained. Counted in this sample were hundreds of thousands of clones; around 87% of them appeared once. The leading ten clones occupy 0.0094% of the sample. These data also formed part of another study, on human thymus T cells.

Sequencing was done on a sample of thymocytes. The source of these receptors is a boy under three years old with a congenital heart defect. Donor details come from another sample of the same person, matched by shared clones.

The chain combines TRBV4-3 with TRBJ2-2, with 12 bases aligning to TRBD1. Germline CDR1 LGHNA, CDR2 YSLEER. There are 20 residues in the CDR3. The ends lost 1 base at V and 3 bases at J; junction bases unmatched: 12. The CDR3 nucleotides are TGCGCCAGCAGCCAAGGGGGGACAGGGGGCGCCCCGGGGCACACCGGGGAGCTGTTTTTT. Protein: CASSQGGTGGAPGHTGELFF.

The V and J genes are TRBV15 and TRBJ1-5, with D possibly matching TRBD1 (5 bases). The CDR3 spans 15 residues. V was cut by 5 bases and J by 4 bases, with 15 bases left in between. Germline V lookup: CDR1 LNHNV, CDR2 YYDKDF (reference sequence). The CDR3 protein is CATSYGGVGNQPQHF. The DNA of the CDR3 is TGTGCCACCAGCTACGGGGGGGTCGGGAATCAGCCCCAGCATTTT.

V usage is TRBV9 and J usage is TRBJ1-1, with 12 bases fitting TRBD1. CDR3 length: 15 amino acids. Germline V CDR1 and CDR2: SGDLS, YYNGEE. The V and J ends lost 4 bases and 6 bases, in that order; junction bases with no gene match: 7. The CDR3: CASSPGTGGASEAFF. As DNA, the CDR3 is TGTGCCAGCAGCCCTGGGACAGGGGGCGCGTCTGAAGCTTTCTTT.

The rearrangement links TRBV5-4 to TRBJ2-7, with 8 bases lining up with TRBD1. V lost 4 bases to trimming and J lost 0 bases; unmatched junction nucleotides: 6. The CDR3 has 15 amino acids. Germline CDR1 is SGHNT and CDR2 is YYREEE (reference sequence). The CDR3 nucleotides are TGTGCCAGCAGCCAACGGGACAGGAGCTCCTACGAGCAGTACTTC. It encodes CASSQRDRSSYEQYF.

V and J are TRBV13 and TRBJ2-1, with 8 nucleotides matching TRBD1. Germline V gives CDR1 PRHDT, CDR2 FYEKMQ (reference sequence). The V segment lost 6 bases and the J segment 3 bases; nucleotides outside the gene matches: 7. This CDR3 spans 15 amino acids. CDR3 nucleotide sequence: TGTGCCAGCAGTGAGGGCAGGGGGCACTACAATGAGCAGTTCTTC. This gives the protein CASSEGRGHYNEQFF.

The chain joins TRBV10-3 to TRBJ2-1, with D unresolved. Germline assignment: CDR1 ENHRY and CDR2 SYGVKD. The length of the CDR3 is 15 residues. V lost 4 bases and J lost 0, with 10 bases in between. The CDR3 sequence is CAISGRVFSYNEQFF. In nucleotides, the CDR3 is TGTGCCATCAGTGGGAGAGTCTTCTCCTACAATGAGCAGTTCTTC.

This clone was picked up a small number of times. The chain has TRBV23-1 and TRBJ1-2; D may be TRBD1 (5 bases). TRBV23-1 is assigned to the ORF class and has an uncertain function. Trimming took off 3 bases at V and 7 bases at J, with 18 bases between the two ends. This CDR3 contains 15 residues. The CDR3 sequence is CASSHPPQAGPGYTF. In DNA, the CDR3 is TGCGCCAGCAGTCATCCACCCCAGGCGGGACCTGGCTACACCTTC.

V and J are TRBV29-1 and TRBJ2-7, with 9 positions matching TRBD1. Germline CDR1 SQVTM, CDR2 ANQGSEA. The length of the CDR3 is 13 residues. V lost 4 bases and J lost 5; bases outside the gene matches: 6. The DNA for the CDR3 is TGCAGCGTTGGGAAGACAGGGGGTCACGAGCAGTACTTC. Protein product: CSVGKTGGHEQYF.

This chain's CDR3 is CASSQGTSGGAEETQYF. CDR3 DNA: TGTGCCAGCAGCCAAGGGACTAGCGGGGGGGCAGAGGAGACCCAGTACTTC. The chain employs TRBV9 and TRBJ2-5, with TRBD2 identical over 16 bases. Per germline, CDR1 SGDLS and CDR2 YYNGEE. V gave up 4 bases and J gave up 5 bases; unmatched junction bases: 8. The CDR3 is made up of 17 amino acids.

V is TRBV5-5 and J is TRBJ2-1, with 7 bases lining up with TRBD2. The CDR3 is 17 amino acids. With V trimmed by 0 bases and J by 2 bases, 8 bases remained unmatched. Germline V lookup: CDR1 SGHKS, CDR2 YYEKEE (reference sequence). In DNA form, the CDR3 reads TGTGCCAGCAGCTTGGCGGTGTCGCTAGCGGCCTACAATGAGCAGTTCTTC. It specifies CASSLAVSLAAYNEQFF. Full variable domain (rest looked up from reference TRBV5-5 and TRBJ2-1): DAGVTQSPTHLIKTRGQQVTLRCSPISGHKSVSWYQQVLGQGPQFIFQYYEKEERGRGNFPDRFSARQFPNYSSELNVNALLLGDSALYLCASSLAVSLAAYNEQFFGPGTRLTVL.

The chain has TRBV30 and TRBJ2-2; maybe TRBD2 (6 bases). The CDR3 spans 15 residues. Deletions cut 0 bases from V and 3 bases from J, with 11 bases between. CDR1 is GTSNPN and CDR2 is SVGIG in the germline V gene (reference sequence). The CDR3 DNA follows: TGTGCCTGGAGTGTCGGGGGTTCCCACACCGGGGAGCTGTTTTTT. It is translated as CAWSVGGSHTGELFF.

The J gene is TRBJ2-5, the V gene TRBV15, with D maybe TRBD1 (6 bases). The CDR3 spans 14 residues. V was shortened by 6 bases and J by 3 bases, with 14 bases between the two germline ends. Germline V gives CDR1 LNHNV, CDR2 YYDKDF (reference sequence). The CDR3 spells CATRVRQEEETQYF. The CDR3 nucleotides read TGTGCCACCAGGGTCCGACAGGAGGAAGAGACCCAGTACTTC.

This rearrangement joins TRBV4-3 to TRBJ1-2, with a possible D match to TRBD1 (5 bases). This CDR3 spans 15 amino acids. Per the germline V gene, CDR1 is LGHNA and CDR2 is YSLEER. Between the trimmed V and J ends, which lost 2 bases and 1 base, there was a span of 11 bases. CDR3 residues: CASSQNFDSNYGYTF. The DNA for the CDR3 is TGCGCCAGCAGCCAAAATTTTGACAGTAACTATGGCTACACCTTC.

The J gene is TRBJ1-2, the V gene TRBV14; 9 bases are shared with TRBD1. The CDR3 length is 16 residues. The germline CDR1 and CDR2 sequences are SGHDN and FVKESK. The trim removed 6 bases at V and 3 bases at J, leaving 11 bases unmatched. Written as DNA, the CDR3 is TGTGCCAGCAGTCCAAACCGGGACAGGGACTACTATGGCTACACCTTC. Translated, it gives CASSPNRDRDYYGYTF.

The V gene is TRBV28, the J gene TRBJ2-3, with a weak D call TRBD1 (6 bases). Per the germline V gene, CDR1 is MDHEN and CDR2 is SYDVKM. V was cut by 5 bases and J by 5 bases, with 11 bases left in between. The CDR3 contains 13 residues. The chain's CDR3 is CASSPTGRDTQYF. CDR3 DNA: TGTGCCAGCAGTCCCACAGGGCGAGATACGCAGTATTTT.

This clone is a singleton in its sample. In nucleotides, the CDR3 is TGCGCCAGCAGCTTGGGGCCCGGGACTTTCCCTACTAATGGCTACACCTTC. This codes for CASSLGPGTFPTNGYTF. V gene TRBV5-1 combines with J gene TRBJ1-2, with D perhaps matching TRBD1 (5 bases). V lost 0 bases, J lost 6 bases, and 21 bases lay in between. The CDR3 has 17 amino acids. Germline V gene data show CDR1 as SGHRS and CDR2 as YFSETQ.

This chain links TRBV7-3 with TRBJ1-1; tentatively, D is TRBD1 (6 bases). This CDR3 comprises 14 residues. The ends were cut back, 5 bases at V and 1 base at J, with 11 bases in the middle. Germline V gene lookup returns CDR1 SGHTA and CDR2 FQGTGA. This CDR3 is CASSAGTKNTEAFF. As DNA, the CDR3 is TGTGCCAGCAGCGCCGGGACAAAGAACACTGAAGCTTTCTTT.

This clone appeared once. J is TRBJ1-1 and V is TRBV28; D gene unclear. Germline CDR1 and CDR2: MDHEN and SYDVKM. This CDR3 has 14 residues. The V end lost 7 bases, the J end lost 7 bases, and 19 bases lay between the germline ends. The CDR3 region is CASKSPPGTGEAFF. The CDR3 nucleotides read TGTGCCAGCAAGAGCCCCCCGGGAACTGGTGAAGCTTTCTTT.

This clone was observed a single time. The rearrangement uses TRBV18 and TRBJ2-2; D is perhaps TRBD2 (7 bases). The V and J ends lost 3 bases and 0 bases respectively, with 11 bases between them. CDR1 is KGHSH and CDR2 is LQKENI in the germline V gene. The CDR3 consists of 16 residues. The CDR3 DNA sequence: TGTGCCAGCTCACCCCCCGGGGGGCCGAACACCGGGGAGCTGTTTTTT. As protein: CASSPPGGPNTGELFF.

V and J are TRBV11-3 and TRBJ2-3; TRBD1 aligns across 10 bases. Trimming at V came to 7 bases and at J to 0 bases, leaving 7 bases not matched to a gene. Germline V CDR1 and CDR2: SGHNT, YENEEA. The CDR3 is made up of 16 amino acids. The CDR3: CASTRGTGDSTDTQYF. The DNA for the CDR3 is TGTGCCAGCACCCGGGGGACAGGGGATAGCACAGATACGCAGTATTTT.